This T cell receptor (beta chain) was recovered during a study of blood T cell repertoires in COVID-19. Overall study context: The United States, Italy and Spain were the sources of the acute and convalescent COVID-19 samples. T cells, B-cell-depleted T cells, or PBMCs provided the cDNA or gDNA that served as material.

The germline CDR1 and CDR2 sequences are SQVTM and ANQGSEA. The CDR3 loop spans 11 amino acids. Trimming shortened V by 4 bases and J by 3 bases, and 4 bases separated the two germline ends. Study processing details: Using reference gene primer amplification, nucleated cell counts were estimated. Profiling relied on immunoSEQ multiplex PCR, and the TCRdb table lists in-frame clones only, not all of them. That table furnishes V, J and clone size, whereas the DNA furnished D and trimming. Of 200,000 or so clones in the sample, approximately 84% were seen once. The V and J genes are TRBV29-1 and TRBJ2-1; D is undetermined. The origin of this receptor is a human donor with acute or convalescent COVID-19. The donor label of this sample is uncertain. The sample comprised peripheral blood. The CDR3 protein is CSVVSYNEQFF. The CDR3 nucleotides are TGCAGCGTTGTTAGCTACAATGAGCAGTTCTTC.